This passage covers 29 T cell receptor beta chains from one sample sequenced in a study of patients and donors after allogeneic stem cell transplantation. From the RT-PCR reads, TCRdb called clonotypes with MiXCR, one entry per CDR3 protein. The sample carries 90,000 to 130,000 distinct CDR3 sequences, roughly 37% recorded once. Material for sequencing was blood, either unsorted or a sorted T cell fraction (not recorded which). These receptors were collected from a human donor who was either an allogeneic HSCT recipient or a stem cell or donor lymphocyte infusion donor (not recorded which). It is not recorded whose cells these are; they may come from a transplant donor.

The chain uses TRBV20-1 and TRBJ1-5; D remains ambiguous. With 3 bases removed from V and 5 bases from J, the gap between germline ends came to 11 bases. Germline V gene data show CDR1 as DFQATT and CDR2 as SNEGSKA (reference sequence). The CDR3 is 13 amino acids. The CDR3 DNA follows: TGCAGTGCTAGGGCCCAGAATTATCAGCCCCAGCATTTT. The encoded protein is CSARAQNYQPQHF.

The chain links TRBV27 to TRBJ1-2; TRBD1 is a possible D gene (5 bases). Between the trimmed V and J ends, which lost 10 bases and 1 base, there was a span of 10 bases. The CDR3 consists of 12 residues. Germline loops: CDR1 MNHEY, CDR2 SMNVEV (reference sequence). In DNA, the CDR3 is TGTGCCACTTCGGACATTAACTATGGCTACACCTTC. It codes for CATSDINYGYTF.

This clonotype was observed at least ten times. CDR3 protein: CASIREGRVYF. CDR3 sequence (DNA): TGTGCCAGCATCAGGGAGGGGAGAGTTTATTTT. The chain links TRBV6-6 to TRBJ2-3, with 7 positions matching TRBD2. Germline V CDR1 and CDR2: MNHNY, SVGAGI (reference sequence). This CDR3 has 11 amino acids. Germline trimming cut 7 bases from V and 15 bases from J; bases unmatched to any gene: 10.

V usage is TRBV11-2 and J usage is TRBJ2-5; 9 nucleotides match TRBD2. The V and J ends lost 1 base and 6 bases, in that order; junction bases with no gene match: 9. This CDR3 spans 16 amino acids. Germline V gene data show CDR1 as SGHAT and CDR2 as FQNNGV. This CDR3 reads CASSLVRGGRDKTQYF. CDR3 nucleotide sequence: TGTGCCAGCAGCTTAGTTAGGGGCGGGAGGGACAAGACCCAGTACTTC.

The chain joins TRBV7-8 to TRBJ2-7; 10 bases match TRBD1. The CDR3 consists of 14 residues. J was trimmed by 3 bases and V by 7 bases; bases with no gene match: 6. Germline V gene data show CDR1 as SGHVS and CDR2 as FQNEAQ. The CDR3: CASNPGTGDYEQYF. DNA for the CDR3: TGTGCCAGCAACCCCGGGACAGGGGACTACGAGCAGTACTTC.

The chain employs TRBV4-2 and TRBJ1-2, with no clear D. Germline V gene data show CDR1 as LGHNA and CDR2 as YNFKEQ. V was trimmed by 1 base and J by 7 bases, leaving 13 bases between them. CDR3 length: 14 amino acids. The CDR3 bases are TGTGCCAGCAGCCAAGCGGAAGGGTATCGTGGCTACACCTTC. Translating gives CASSQAEGYRGYTF.

V and J are TRBV29-1 and TRBJ1-2; TRBD1 matches at 8 bases. Germline V gene data show CDR1 as SQVTM and CDR2 as ANQGSEA. The trim removed 2 bases at V and 10 bases at J, leaving 9 bases unmatched. The CDR3 is 13 amino acids. CDR3 amino acids: CSVESPDREPYTF. The DNA of the CDR3 is TGCAGCGTTGAATCCCCGGACAGGGAACCCTACACCTTC.

V usage is TRBV15 and J usage is TRBJ1-1; 8 positions agree with TRBD1. The CDR3 length is 14 residues. With 5 bases clipped from V and 2 bases from J, the junction kept 4 bases outside the gene matches. CDR1 and CDR2 (germline): LNHNV, YYDKDF (reference sequence). DNA for the CDR3: TGTGCCACCAGCGTAGACAGGGGCAACACTGAAGCTTTCTTT. This codes for CATSVDRGNTEAFF. Supplemented by reference TRBV15 and TRBJ1-1, the full variable domain reads DAMVIQNPRYQVTQFGKPVTLSCSQTLNHNVMYWYQQKSSQAPKLLFHYYDKDFNNEADTPDNFQSRRPNTSFCFLDIRSPGLGDTAMYLCATSVDRGNTEAFFGQGTRLTVV.

V gene TRBV5-4 combines with J gene TRBJ1-2; 10 nucleotides align to TRBD1. Germline lookup yields CDR1 SGHNT and CDR2 YYREEE (reference sequence). CDR3 size: 14 residues. V was pared by 4 bases and J by 4 bases, with 4 bases of the junction left unmatched. CDR3 loop: CASSPRDRGYGYTF. The CDR3 DNA is TGTGCCAGCAGCCCCCGGGACAGGGGCTATGGCTACACCTTC.

As regards this clonotype: The junction and the germline gene differ at one end; a read error may be behind it. This chain links TRBV27 with TRBJ2-7, with a possible D match to TRBD2 (6 bases). This CDR3 is 14 amino acids long. CDR1 and CDR2 from the germline V gene are MNHEY and SMNVEV (reference sequence). In nucleotides, the CDR3 is TGTGCCAGCAGATCAGCGGGTAACTCCTTCGAGCAGTACTTC. Amino acid sequence: CASRSAGNSFEQYF.

This clonotype was detected only a few times. The rearrangement joins TRBV12-3 or TRBV12-4 to TRBJ2-1; the D gene is possibly TRBD2 (6 bases). Trimming removed 2 bases at V and 6 bases at J, with 17 bases between. CDR3 length equals 16 residues. CDR3 residues: CASSLYGGMIGNEQFF. The CDR3 DNA reads TGTGCCAGCAGTTTATATGGCGGGATGATCGGCAATGAGCAGTTCTTC.

This clonotype occurred a few times. The chain uses TRBV6-2 or TRBV6-3 and TRBJ1-2, with D perhaps TRBD1 (5 bases). The CDR3 runs 13 residues. Per germline, CDR1 MNHEY and CDR2 SVGEGT. With 6 bases removed from V and 4 bases from J, the gap between germline ends came to 12 bases. DNA of the CDR3: TGTGCCAGCAGGGATCCGGGACCCTATGGCTACACCTTC. It specifies CASRDPGPYGYTF.

The genes are TRBV5-1 and TRBJ2-1; 7 nucleotides align to TRBD2. Germline V gene lookup returns CDR1 SGHRS and CDR2 YFSETQ. V was clipped by 0 bases and J by 7 bases; unmatched bases: 1. The CDR3 spans 13 residues. The chain's CDR3 is CASSLGGRNEQFF. In DNA form, the CDR3 reads TGCGCCAGCAGCTTGGGCGGGAGAAATGAGCAGTTCTTC.

V usage is TRBV20-1 and J usage is TRBJ2-7, with D perhaps being TRBD1 or TRBD2 (5 bases each). This CDR3 contains 11 residues. V lost 3 bases, J lost 5 bases, and 8 bases lay in between. The germline CDR1 and CDR2 sequences are DFQATT and SNEGSKA (reference sequence). In DNA, the CDR3 is TGCAGTGCTAGCAGGGACCACGAGCAGTACTTC. It encodes CSASRDHEQYF.

In its sample, this clonotype was seen a few times. The chain joins TRBV20-1 to TRBJ2-1, with D possibly TRBD2 on 6 matching bases. V shed 3 bases and J shed 3 bases, with 15 bases lying between them. Germline CDR1 and CDR2: DFQATT and SNEGSKA (reference sequence). The CDR3 spans 15 residues. For the CDR3, the DNA is TGCAGTGCTAGCAAAACCGGGACTTTCTACAATGAGCAGTTCTTC. Protein: CSASKTGTFYNEQFF.

This chain joins TRBV7-8 and TRBJ1-5, with D possibly TRBD1 on 5 matching bases. The germline gives CDR1 SGHVS, CDR2 FQNEAQ. Trimming stripped 5 bases from V and 4 bases from J, with 9 bases between. The CDR3 extends over 13 amino acids. CDR3 in DNA: TGTGCCAGCAGCCAATGGGGGAATCAGCCCCAGCATTTT. Amino acids: CASSQWGNQPQHF. Combining the CDR3 with reference TRBV7-8 and TRBJ1-5 gives the whole variable domain GAGVSQSPRYKVAKRGQDVALRCDPISGHVSLFWYQQALGQGPEFLTYFQNEAQLDKSGLPSDRFFAERPEGSVSTLKIQRTQQEDSAVYLCASSQWGNQPQHFGDGTRLSIL.

The V and J genes are TRBV12-3 or TRBV12-4 and TRBJ2-1, with 11 bases aligning to TRBD2. The V gene end was trimmed by 6 bases and the J gene end by 2 bases; junction bases not matched to a gene: 6. The CDR3 loop spans 16 amino acids. The CDR3 here is CASRILGLAAYNEQFF. The DNA of the CDR3 is TGTGCCAGCAGAATCCTGGGACTAGCGGCCTACAATGAGCAGTTCTTC.

This chain uses TRBV9 with TRBJ2-7; D not resolved. Germline CDR1 reads SGDLS; CDR2 reads YYNGEE. The CDR3 is 14 amino acids. Deletions cut 0 bases from V and 3 bases from J, with 10 bases between. CDR3 DNA sequence: TGTGCCAGCAGCGTAGATCCGGTAGACTACGAGCAGTACTTC. Amino acids: CASSVDPVDYEQYF.

This sequence joins TRBV25-1 and TRBJ1-1, with D maybe TRBD1 (6 bases). This CDR3 comprises 15 residues. The germline V gene encodes CDR1 MGHDK and CDR2 SYGVNS. V gave up 6 bases and J gave up 5 bases, with 19 bases separating them. CDR3 nucleotide sequence: TGTGCCAGCAGACGGGCAGGAGGGGGGGAGACTGAAGCTTTCTTT. Its translation is CASRRAGGGETEAFF.

The chain carries TRBV28 and TRBJ1-4, with D maybe TRBD1 (5 bases). Trimming removed 6 bases from V and 7 bases from J, with 15 bases in between. The germline V gene has CDR1 MDHEN and CDR2 SYDVKM. This CDR3 has 14 residues. CDR3 loop: CASRGGAGREKLFF. CDR3 DNA sequence: TGTGCCAGCAGAGGAGGGGCAGGGCGTGAAAAACTGTTTTTT.

The V gene is TRBV12-3 or TRBV12-4, the J gene TRBJ2-1; 7 bases are a match to TRBD1. This CDR3 contains 15 residues. V was clipped by 6 bases and J by 12 bases; unmatched bases: 17. CDR3 bases: TGTGCCAGCAGCAAGGACTCGACCTCCTACAGGGGGCAGTTCTTC. Its translation: CASSKDSTSYRGQFF.

This clonotype was seen only once. The V gene is TRBV20-1, the J gene TRBJ2-2; 11 bases match TRBD2. This CDR3 contains 15 residues. Losses at the gene ends were 3 bases for V and 5 bases for J; bases not matched to a gene: 5. From germline, CDR1 is DFQATT and CDR2 SNEGSKA (reference sequence). For the CDR3, the DNA is TGCAGTGCTAGCACTAGCGGGAGTTTGACCGGGGAGCTGTTTTTT. Its protein is CSASTSGSLTGELFF.

This clonotype was seen a handful of times. The genes are TRBV6-2 or TRBV6-3 and TRBJ2-1; tentative D call: TRBD2 (6 bases). In germline, CDR1 is MNHEY, CDR2 SVGEGT. This CDR3 has 14 residues. V lost 7 bases to trimming and J lost 12 bases, with 22 bases between them. The CDR3 protein is CASKPVGTPRMQFF. In DNA form, the CDR3 reads TGTGCCAGCAAACCCGTCGGGACTCCTCGAATGCAGTTCTTC.

Many counts were recorded for this clonotype. The chain combines TRBV20-1 with TRBJ1-5; weak D call: TRBD1 (5 bases). V dropped 5 bases and J dropped 0 bases, with 11 bases sitting between them. Germline V gene lookup returns CDR1 DFQATT and CDR2 SNEGSKA (reference sequence). The length of the CDR3 is 14 residues. The CDR3 DNA reads as TGCAGTGCTGTGGACACAAATAGCAATCAGCCCCAGCATTTT. This encodes CSAVDTNSNQPQHF.

This sequence joins TRBV7-9 and TRBJ2-1; TRBD2 matches 8 bases. V lost 7 bases to trimming and J lost 8 bases; unmatched junction nucleotides: 13. Per germline, CDR1 SEHNR and CDR2 FQNEAQ (reference sequence). CDR3 length equals 15 residues. CDR3: CASNLGTSRVYEQFF. CDR3 sequence (DNA): TGTGCCAGCAACCTCGGGACTAGTAGGGTCTATGAGCAGTTCTTC.

This clonotype was observed a handful of times. The CDR3 loop reads CASSPTGGRETQYF. The CDR3 DNA sequence: TGTGCCAGCAGTCCAACAGGGGGCAGAGAGACCCAGTACTTC. The chain recombines TRBV12-3 or TRBV12-4 with TRBJ2-5, with 9 bases that match TRBD1. The CDR3 is made up of 14 amino acids. V dropped 5 bases and J dropped 4; count of bases not matched to a gene: 5.

The chain joins TRBV7-2 to TRBJ1-2, with TRBD1 matching over 9 bases. Germline CDR1 and CDR2: SGHTA and FQGNSA. V was clipped by 5 bases and J by 4 bases; unmatched bases: 14. The CDR3 has 17 residues. The CDR3 nucleotides are TGTGCCAGCAGCATTCAATTCGTCACGACAGGGGGCTATGGCTACACCTTC. Translated: CASSIQFVTTGGYGYTF.

This clonotype was observed a handful of times. The rearrangement uses TRBV7-9 and TRBJ2-7; 7 bases align to TRBD1. The length of the CDR3 is 14 residues. Germline-derived CDR1 and CDR2 are SEHNR and FQNEAQ (reference sequence). The V segment lost 3 bases and the J segment 9 bases; nucleotides outside the gene matches: 11. The CDR3 region is CASSLTGLANGQYF. The DNA of the CDR3 is TGTGCCAGCAGCTTGACAGGGCTGGCCAACGGGCAGTACTTC. The full variable domain, completed using reference TRBV7-9 and TRBJ2-7, is DTGVSQNPRHKITKRGQNVTFRCDPISEHNRLYWYRQTLGQGPEFLTYFQNEAQLEKSRLLSDRFSAERPKGSFSTLEIQRTEQGDSAMYLCASSLTGLANGQYFGPGTRLTVT.

The chain joins TRBV3-1 to TRBJ2-7; no reliable D call. Trimming shortened V by 1 base and J by 3 bases, and 7 bases separated the two germline ends. Germline V gene lookup returns CDR1 LGHDT and CDR2 YNNKEL (reference sequence). The CDR3 totals 13 residues. CDR3 bases: TGTGCCAGCAGCCAAGGGCAGAACTACGAGCAGTACTTC. It yields the protein CASSQGQNYEQYF.